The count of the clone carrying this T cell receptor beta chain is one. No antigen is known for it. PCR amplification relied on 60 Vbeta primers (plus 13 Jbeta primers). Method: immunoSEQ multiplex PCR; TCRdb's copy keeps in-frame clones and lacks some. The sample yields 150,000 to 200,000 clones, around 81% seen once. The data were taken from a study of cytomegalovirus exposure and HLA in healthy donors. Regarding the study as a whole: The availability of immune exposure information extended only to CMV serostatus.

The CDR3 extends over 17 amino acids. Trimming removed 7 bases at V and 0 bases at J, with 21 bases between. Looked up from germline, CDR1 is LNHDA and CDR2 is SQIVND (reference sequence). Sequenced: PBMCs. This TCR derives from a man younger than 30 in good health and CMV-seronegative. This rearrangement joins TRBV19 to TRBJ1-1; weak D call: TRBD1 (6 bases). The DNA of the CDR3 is TGTGCCAGTACTTGGGGCGGGGGGGCCTCAATGAACACTGAAGCTTTCTTT. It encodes CASTWGGGASMNTEAFF.